Presented here are 23 T cell receptor beta chains from one specimen sequenced in a study of T cell changes during pregnancy in multiple sclerosis. Sequencing used immunoSEQ multiplex PCR; TCRdb keeps in-frame clones, though not all of them. Of about 73,000 clones in the sample, 80% to 95% were seen once. This specimen consisted of peripheral blood, obtained in the third trimester of pregnancy. All receptors come from a female donor in good health, enrolled as a control in a pregnancy study.

The chain carries TRBV11-2 and TRBJ1-5; 7 bases agree with TRBD1. The V gene end was trimmed by 5 bases and the J gene end by 1 base; junction bases not matched to a gene: 2. The CDR3 is 14 amino acids. Germline CDR1 reads SGHAT; CDR2 reads FQNNGV. CDR3 loop: CASSGRGSNQPQHF. CDR3 DNA: TGTGCCAGCAGCGGCAGGGGGAGCAATCAGCCCCAGCATTTT.

The chain combines TRBV6-1 with TRBJ2-7; TRBD2 is a possible D gene (6 bases). Germline values: CDR1 MNHNS, CDR2 SASEGT. V gave up 7 bases and J gave up 3 bases, with 13 bases separating them. The CDR3 loop spans 13 amino acids. CDR3 sequence (DNA): TGTGCCAGCATCCTGACTAGTAACTACGAGCAGTACTTC. Translated: CASILTSNYEQYF.

The chain is built from TRBV7-9 and TRBJ2-7; D might be TRBD2 (5 bases). The germline gives CDR1 SEHNR, CDR2 FQNEAQ (reference sequence). V was clipped by 5 bases and J by 5 bases, with 13 bases between them. CDR3 length: 13 amino acids. The CDR3 region has the DNA TGTGCCAGCAGCCCTAAAGCGCGGGACGAGCAGTACTTC. Its protein is CASSPKARDEQYF.

V is TRBV21-1 and J is TRBJ1-3. TRBV21-1 is a pseudogene. CDR3 size: 17 residues. CDR3 nucleotides: TGTGCCAGCAGCAAAGAATATGCGGCCGGCTCTGGAAACACCATATATTTT. Its protein product is CASSKEYAAGSGNTIYF.

V usage is TRBV29-1 and J usage is TRBJ1-1; D remains ambiguous. In germline, CDR1 is SQVTM, CDR2 ANQGSEA. V lost 6 bases and J lost 2, with 7 bases in between. The CDR3 consists of 11 residues. CDR3 sequence (DNA): TGCAGCGTGGGCAGAAACACTGAAGCTTTCTTT. It yields the protein CSVGRNTEAFF.

The chain employs TRBV25-1 and TRBJ1-5; 7 bases line up with TRBD1. The CDR3 contains 16 residues. Per germline, CDR1 MGHDK and CDR2 SYGVNS. V lost 3 bases and J lost 1; bases outside the gene matches: 6. CDR3 amino acids: CASSDHTGVSNQPQHF. The DNA for the CDR3 is TGTGCCAGCAGTGACCATACAGGGGTCAGCAATCAGCCCCAGCATTTT. Full variable domain (outside the CDR3, taken from reference TRBV25-1 and TRBJ1-5): EADIYQTPRYLVIGTGKKITLECSQTMGHDKMYWYQQDPGMELHLIHYSYGVNSTEKGDLSSESTVSRIRTEHFPLTLESARPSHTSQYLCASSDHTGVSNQPQHFGDGTRLSIL.

This clone was picked up one time. This chain connects TRBV28 to TRBJ2-5, with D possibly being TRBD2 (7 bases). The CDR3 contains 16 residues. Germline assignment: CDR1 MDHEN and CDR2 SYDVKM. The V gene lost 3 bases and the J gene lost 5 bases, with 19 bases spanning the gap. CDR3 in DNA: TGTGCCAGCAGTTTCCCCGGACTAGGGGGACGGGAGACCCAGTACTTC. Translating gives CASSFPGLGGRETQYF.

J is TRBJ2-5 and V is TRBV10-1; the D is unclear. The CDR3 extends over 14 amino acids. The V and J ends lost 1 base and 3 bases respectively, with 9 bases between them. Per the germline V gene, CDR1 is WNHNN and CDR2 is SYGVQD (reference sequence). The CDR3 region has the DNA TGCGCCAGCAGTGAGTTCCGTGGAGAAGAGACCCAGTACTTC. It yields the protein CASSEFRGEETQYF.

The V call is TRBV28, the J call TRBJ1-4; 11 nucleotides match TRBD1. CDR3 length equals 16 residues. Germline CDR1 MDHEN, CDR2 SYDVKM. Trimming removed 3 bases from V and 6 bases from J; junction bases left unmatched: 6. CDR3 coding DNA: TGTGCCAGCAGTTTCCACCGGGACAGGGGGGATGAAAAACTGTTTTTT. It specifies CASSFHRDRGDEKLFF. The variable domain in full, with the rest retrieved from reference TRBV28 and TRBJ1-4, is DVKVTQSSRYLVKRTGEKVFLECVQDMDHENMFWYRQDPGLGLRLIYFSYDVKMKEKGDIPEGYSVSREKKERFSLILESASTNQTSMYLCASSFHRDRGDEKLFFGSGTQLSVL.

The gene calls are TRBV15 and TRBJ2-1, with TRBD2 as a possible D gene (7 bases). CDR1 is LNHNV and CDR2 is YYDKDF in the germline V gene (reference sequence). Trimming stripped 1 base from V and 13 bases from J, with 17 bases between. The CDR3 runs 14 residues. As DNA, the CDR3 is TGTGCCACCAGCAGAGGGGGCGGGGGCGGGGCTCAGTTCTTC. This sequence encodes CATSRGGGGGAQFF.

This chain uses TRBV30 with TRBJ2-3; TRBD1 matches 9 bases. Germline values: CDR1 GTSNPN, CDR2 SVGIG (reference sequence). This CDR3 is built from 14 residues. After removal of 0 bases from V and 6 bases from J, the junction contained 4 bases not matched to a gene. The CDR3 spells CAWSVQGAGDTQYF. The CDR3 DNA reads TGTGCCTGGAGTGTACAGGGGGCGGGGGATACGCAGTATTTT.

The chain is built from TRBV5-6 and TRBJ1-5; a possible D gene is TRBD1 (5 bases). The CDR3 sequence is 14 residues long. V lost 3 bases and J lost 5, with 12 bases in between. Germline loops: CDR1 SGHDT, CDR2 YYEEEE. The CDR3 sequence is CASSSTGDYQPQHF. The CDR3 nucleotides read TGTGCCAGCAGCTCAACGGGGGATTATCAGCCCCAGCATTTT.

The V call is TRBV6-5, the J call TRBJ1-1; TRBD1 matches at 9 bases. CDR1 MNHEY and CDR2 SVGAGI come from the germline V gene. Trimming cost V 2 bases and J 8 bases; bases outside gene matches: 6. The CDR3 is made up of 14 amino acids. DNA of the CDR3: TGTGCCAGCAGTTACGCCGGGACAGGGATGGAAGCTTTCTTT. As protein: CASSYAGTGMEAFF.

The V call is TRBV5-1, the J call TRBJ2-1, with a tentative D call TRBD2 (6 bases). The CDR3 contains 14 residues. CDR1 SGHRS and CDR2 YFSETQ come from the germline V gene. V dropped 2 bases and J dropped 5 bases, with 11 bases sitting between them. Here the CDR3 reads CASSFLAFDNEQFF. The CDR3 coding sequence is TGCGCCAGCAGCTTTCTAGCGTTTGACAATGAGCAGTTCTTC.

V usage is TRBV28 and J usage is TRBJ1-2; no reliable D call. Deletions cut 8 bases from V and 0 bases from J, with 13 bases between. This CDR3 has 14 residues. Germline V gene data show CDR1 as MDHEN and CDR2 as SYDVKM. CDR3 protein: CASRGLGTNYGYTF. Here the CDR3 DNA reads TGTGCCAGCCGCGGGTTGGGGACTAACTATGGCTACACCTTC.

This clone is a singleton in its sample. The gene calls are TRBV4-1 and TRBJ2-5, with TRBD2 identical over 8 bases. The V gene's germline CDR1 is MGHRA and CDR2 YSYEKL. This CDR3 spans 14 amino acids. J gave up 4 bases and V 1 base, and 2 bases lay outside the gene matches. The CDR3 nucleotides are TGCGCCAGCAGCCAAGTTCTAGCGGGAGAGACCCAGTACTTC. Protein product: CASSQVLAGETQYF.

Only a few counts were recorded for this clone. The chain uses TRBV20-1 and TRBJ1-5, with D possibly matching TRBD1 (6 bases). V lost 6 bases and J 6 bases, leaving 6 bases between the germline ends. This CDR3 has 10 amino acids. Germline values: CDR1 DFQATT, CDR2 SNEGSKA (reference sequence). The CDR3 loop reads CSAGGQPQHF. As DNA, the CDR3 is TGCAGTGCAGGGGGTCAGCCCCAGCATTTT.

The chain combines TRBV11-3 with TRBJ2-3; TRBD2 aligns across 9 bases. The trim removed 1 base at V and 6 bases at J, leaving 14 bases unmatched. The CDR3 has 18 residues. Germline V CDR1 and CDR2: SGHNT, YENEEA. Written as DNA, the CDR3 is TGTGCCAGCAGCTTAGGAAGTATCTGGACTAGCGACCCGGATACGCAGTATTTT. Protein product: CASSLGSIWTSDPDTQYF.

J is TRBJ1-1 and V is TRBV5-6; tentatively, D is TRBD1 (5 bases). Deletions cut 4 bases from V and 2 bases from J, with 15 bases between. Germline loops: CDR1 SGHDT, CDR2 YYEEEE. This CDR3 is built from 15 residues. This CDR3 reads CASSPIVRGNTEAFF. For the CDR3, the DNA is TGTGCCAGCAGCCCAATCGTTAGGGGTAACACTGAAGCTTTCTTT.

The J gene is TRBJ1-1, the V gene TRBV11-2; D might be TRBD1 (6 bases). Deletions cut 0 bases from V and 7 bases from J, with 12 bases between. The length of the CDR3 is 14 residues. Germline V gene sequence: CDR1 SGHAT, CDR2 FQNNGV. CDR3: CASSLDRGKGEAFF. The CDR3 DNA is TGTGCCAGCAGCTTAGACAGGGGCAAGGGTGAAGCTTTCTTT.

The gene calls are TRBV18 and TRBJ2-1; TRBD1 might be the D (6 bases). Germline values: CDR1 KGHSH, CDR2 LQKENI. The V end was cut by 6 bases, the J end by 3 bases, with 12 bases between. The CDR3 is made up of 14 amino acids. CDR3 coding DNA: TGTGCCAGCTCCCCGACAGGATTCTACAATGAGCAGTTCTTC. This codes for CASSPTGFYNEQFF. The full variable domain, its missing parts supplied by reference TRBV18 and TRBJ2-1, is NAGVMQNPRHLVRRRGQEARLRCSPMKGHSHVYWYRQLPEEGLKFMVYLQKENIIDESGMPKERFSAEFPKEGPSILRIQQVVRGDSAAYFCASSPTGFYNEQFFGPGTRLTVL.

This chain links TRBV5-4 with TRBJ1-2; 8 nucleotides match TRBD1. Germline CDR1 SGHNT, CDR2 YYREEE (reference sequence). CDR3 length: 14 amino acids. The V gene end was trimmed by 0 bases and the J gene end by 5 bases; junction bases not matched to a gene: 3. The CDR3 here is CASSLGQGIYGYTF. The DNA of the CDR3 is TGTGCCAGCAGCTTGGGACAGGGGATTTATGGCTACACCTTC.

Only a few counts were recorded for this clone. The CDR3 bases are TGCGCCAGCAGACCGACAGGGAACTATGGCTACACCTTC. Translating gives CASRPTGNYGYTF. The chain is built from TRBV4-1 and TRBJ1-2; 7 nucleotides align to TRBD1. The germline gives CDR1 MGHRA, CDR2 YSYEKL. V trimming: 6 bases; J trimming: 2 bases; junction bases outside the gene matches: 3. This CDR3 has 13 residues.